The present T cell receptor (beta chain) was sequenced within a study of T cell changes during pregnancy in multiple sclerosis (dated by TCRdb to between 2017 and 2020). Describing the broader study: In women with multiple sclerosis, the researchers looked at how the T cell repertoire shifted as pregnancy progressed.

The library was made by the immunoSEQ multiplex PCR assay. The table was pulled from immuneACCESS by TCRdb, which kept in-frame rearrangements only. Such tables lose some clones; where checked, under half of the loss comes from unresolved V genes, and the rest has no known cause. Counted in this sample were tens of thousands of clones; under 95% of them appeared once. 5.4% of the sample goes to the ten largest clones. A note on this clone: Which antigen it targets is not known. Nothing much larger sits one base from this clone, and base qualities are not available.

CDR1 and CDR2, per the germline V gene, are MNHNS and SASEGT. The CDR3 spans 19 residues, from the cysteine through the phenylalanine. Solely the CDR3 DNA is kept, with 57 bases framed from the first base. Compared with germline, V lacks 1 base and J lacks 2 bases; bases without a gene match: 12. The TCR was taken from a female donor in good health, enrolled as a control in a pregnancy study. The V gene is TRBV6-1 and the J gene is TRBJ2-1; TRBD2 matches 9 bases in the middle. The sequencing used peripheral blood, collected in the third trimester of pregnancy. The CDR3 has the sequence CASSEVGPSSGAPYNEQFF. The DNA is as follows: TGTGCCAGCAGTGAAGTCGGGCCGTCTAGCGGGGCCCCCTACAATGAGCAGTTCTTC.